These T cell receptor beta chains were read from a single sample in a study of OX40 agonist ivuxolimab in advanced cancers. Generated by immunoSEQ multiplex PCR, the TCRdb table keeps only in-frame clones and is missing some. The sample holds roughly 93,000 clones; roughly four fifths are singletons and the top ten take about 5.5%. The specimen comprised CD4+ or CD8+ T cells sorted from blood, sampled in a trial of the OX40 agonist ivuxolimab. The receptors come from an adult with an advanced solid tumor such as melanoma, head and neck, liver or kidney cancer. CDR3s include the opening cysteine and the closing phenylalanine or tryptophan. A D gene is named only where the DNA matches it firmly. A clone size is listed for some rows: how often the clone was seen (once, few, many), or a class if it is expanded.

TRBJ1-5,TRBD1,TRBV6-1,NA,TGTGCCAGCAGTGAACGACAGGGCTTAAGCAATCAGCCCCAGCATTTT,CASSERQGLSNQPQHF
TRBJ2-1,TRBD2,TRBV7-3,NA,TGTGCCAGCAGCTTAAGGCCCCCTAGGGTCACTAGCGGGGGTTACAATGAGCAGTTCTTC,CASSLRPPRVTSGGYNEQFF
TRBJ2-7,TRBD2,TRBV5-1,NA,TGCGCCAGCAGCACCGCCCTGGCTAGCGGGGGCTACGAGCAGTACTTC,CASSTALASGGYEQYF
TRBJ1-6,NA,TRBV4-1,NA,TGCGCCAGCAGCCAGGTGGACAGCCAGAATTCACCCCTCCACTTT,CASSQVDSQNSPLHF
TRBJ1-6,TRBD1,TRBV4-3,NA,TGCGCCAGCAGCCAAGGGACAGGGGGGTTCAATTCACCCCTCCACTTT,CASSQGTGGFNSPLHF
TRBJ2-2,NA,TRBV2,NA,TGTGCCAGCAGTGTGTCCGGGGAGCTGTTTTTT,CASSVSGELFF
TRBJ2-3,TRBD2,TRBV5-1,NA,TGCGCCAGCAGCTTGTACGCGGGGGGCACAGATACGCAGTATTTT,CASSLYAGGTDTQYF
TRBJ1-5,TRBD1,TRBV4-3,NA,TGCGCCAGCAGCCAAGACTCACAGGGGGGCAATCAGCCCCAGCATTTT,CASSQDSQGGNQPQHF
TRBJ1-6,NA,TRBV19,NA,TGTGCCAGTAGTTTCGGGTCGGGCAGTAGTTCACCCCTCCACTTT,CASSFGSGSSSPLHF
TRBJ1-6,TRBD1,TRBV7-2,NA,TGTGCCAGCAGCGTTACGGGACAGGGGAATTCACCCCTCCACTTT,CASSVTGQGNSPLHF
TRBJ2-5,TRBD2,TRBV5-1,NA,TGCGCCAGCAGCTTAGGGCTAGCGGGGACCCAAGAGACCCAGTACTTC,CASSLGLAGTQETQYF
TRBJ2-1,TRBD2,TRBV5-1,once,TGCGCCAGCAGCTTGCCTACGGGAGGGCGGTACAATGAGCAGTTCTTC,CASSLPTGGRYNEQFF
TRBJ2-7,NA,TRBV10-3,NA,TGTGCCATCACCCCGACGGGAAGGGAGCAGTACTTC,CAITPTGREQYF
TRBJ2-3,TRBD2,TRBV12-5,NA,TGTGCTAGTGGTTTGGTTATTAGCGGGAGAGGCGCAGATACGCAGTATTTT,CASGLVISGRGADTQYF
TRBJ1-1,NA,TRBV5-1,NA,TGCGCCAGCAGCTCGCGGACAACAGGGACTGAAGCTTTCTTT,CASSSRTTGTEAFF
TRBJ2-7,TRBD1,TRBV5-1,NA,TGCGCCAGCAGCTGGACAGGGGTCCTTTACGAGCAGTACTTC,CASSWTGVLYEQYF
TRBJ1-2,TRBD1,TRBV18,NA,TGTGCCAGCTCCCGACAGGGGGACTATGGCTACACCTTC,CASSRQGDYGYTF
TRBJ2-7,TRBD1,TRBV25-1,NA,TGTGCCAGCAGGGGACAGACCCACGAGCAGTACTTC,CASRGQTHEQYF
TRBJ1-5,NA,TRBV16,few,TGTGCCAGCACCAGGGCGGGCTATAGCAATCAGCCCCAGCATTTT,CASTRAGYSNQPQHF
TRBJ2-5,TRBD1,TRBV4-2,NA,TGTGCCAGCAGCCAGACAGGGATGAAAGAGACCCAGTACTTC,CASSQTGMKETQYF
TRBJ2-7,NA,TRBV5-8,NA,TGTGCCAGCACCCACCGAAGGGGACACTCCTACGAGCAGTACTTC,CASTHRRGHSYEQYF
TRBJ2-7,TRBD1,TRBV4-3,NA,TGCGCCAGCAGCCAAAACACAGGGGGCTACGAGCAGTACTTC,CASSQNTGGYEQYF
TRBJ2-3,NA,TRBV15,NA,TGTGCCACCAGCCCTCTCGGAGGGTTAAAGAGGGAGTACACAGATACGCAGTATTTT,CATSPLGGLKREYTDTQYF
TRBJ2-7,TRBD1,TRBV6-5,NA,TGTGCCAGCAGCCTAAAGACAGGGGGTCCTCAGTACTTC,CASSLKTGGPQYF
TRBJ1-4,NA,TRBV6-4,NA,TGTGCCAGCAGTGACTCACAGGAGGCTGAAAAACTGTTTTTT,CASSDSQEAEKLFF
TRBJ2-7,NA,TRBV18,few,TGTGCCAGCTCACCGGGGGCCCGGGGCGAGCAGTACTTC,CASSPGARGEQYF
TRBJ1-2,NA,TRBV5-1,NA,TGCGCCAGCAGCCTCGTAGCTAACTATGGCTACACCTTC,CASSLVANYGYTF
TRBJ2-1,TRBD2,TRBV5-1,few,TGCGCCAGCAGCTTGGGACTAGCGGCCTCCTACAATGAGCAGTTCTTC,CASSLGLAASYNEQFF
TRBJ2-7,TRBD2,TRBV7-3,NA,TGTGCCAGCAGGTCGACTAGCGGGGTCTCCTACGAGCAGTACTTC,CASRSTSGVSYEQYF